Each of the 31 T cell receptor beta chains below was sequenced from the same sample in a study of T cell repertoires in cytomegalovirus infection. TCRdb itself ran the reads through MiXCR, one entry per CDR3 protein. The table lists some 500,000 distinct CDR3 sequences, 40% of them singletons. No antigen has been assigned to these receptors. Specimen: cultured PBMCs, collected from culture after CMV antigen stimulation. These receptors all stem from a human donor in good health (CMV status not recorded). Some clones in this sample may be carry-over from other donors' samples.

Here the CDR3 DNA reads TGTGCCGGGGCCATGACTAGCCCAGGGGAGCAGTACTTC. Translation gives CAGAMTSPGEQYF. The chain links TRBV18 to TRBJ2-7; 7 nucleotides line up with TRBD2. Looked up from germline, CDR1 is KGHSH and CDR2 is LQKENI. V was pared by 11 bases and J by 7 bases, with 14 bases of the junction left unmatched. The CDR3 loop spans 13 amino acids.

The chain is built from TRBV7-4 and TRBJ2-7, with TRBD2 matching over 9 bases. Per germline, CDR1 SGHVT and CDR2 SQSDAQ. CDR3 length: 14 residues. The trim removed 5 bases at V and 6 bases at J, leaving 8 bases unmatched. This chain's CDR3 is CASSPRAGGSEQYF. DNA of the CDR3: TGTGCCAGCAGCCCTCGAGCGGGGGGAAGCGAGCAGTACTTC.

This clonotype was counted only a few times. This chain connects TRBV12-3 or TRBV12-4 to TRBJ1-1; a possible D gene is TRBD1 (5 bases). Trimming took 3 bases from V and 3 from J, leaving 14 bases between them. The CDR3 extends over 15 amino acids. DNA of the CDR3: TGTGCCAGCAGTTTGGGGGGGGGAGGGCACACTGAAGCTTTCTTT. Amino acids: CASSLGGGGHTEAFF.

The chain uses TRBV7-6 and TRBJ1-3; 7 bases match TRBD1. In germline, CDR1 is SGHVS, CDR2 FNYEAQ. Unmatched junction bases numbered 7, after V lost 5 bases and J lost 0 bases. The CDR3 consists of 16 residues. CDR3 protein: CASSEDREGSGNTIYF. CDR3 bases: TGTGCCAGCAGCGAAGACAGGGAGGGCTCTGGAAACACCATATATTTT.

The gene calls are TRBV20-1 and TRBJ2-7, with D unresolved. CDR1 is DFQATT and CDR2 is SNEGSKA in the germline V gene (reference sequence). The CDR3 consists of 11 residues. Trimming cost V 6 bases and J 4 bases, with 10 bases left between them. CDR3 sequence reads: CSATPLYEQYF. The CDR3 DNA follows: TGCAGTGCAACGCCCCTATACGAGCAGTACTTC.

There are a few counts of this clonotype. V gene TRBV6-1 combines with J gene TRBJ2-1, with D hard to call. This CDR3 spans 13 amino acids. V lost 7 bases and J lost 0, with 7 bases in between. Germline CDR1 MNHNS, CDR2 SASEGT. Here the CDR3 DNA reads TGTGCCAGCACAGAGTACTCCTACAATGAGCAGTTCTTC. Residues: CASTEYSYNEQFF.

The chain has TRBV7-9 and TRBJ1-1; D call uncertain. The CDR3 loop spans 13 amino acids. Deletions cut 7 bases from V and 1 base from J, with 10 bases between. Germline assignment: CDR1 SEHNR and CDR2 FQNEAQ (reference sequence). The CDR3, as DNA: TGTGCCAGCACCGGGTCGCGGAACACTGAAGCTTTCTTT. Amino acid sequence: CASTGSRNTEAFF.

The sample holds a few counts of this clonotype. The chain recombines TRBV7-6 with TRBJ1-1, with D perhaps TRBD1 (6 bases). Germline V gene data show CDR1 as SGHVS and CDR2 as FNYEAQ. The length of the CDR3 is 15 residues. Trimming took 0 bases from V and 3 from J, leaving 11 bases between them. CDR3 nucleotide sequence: TGTGCCAGCAGCTTAGCAGGGGGAAAATACACTGAAGCTTTCTTT. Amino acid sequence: CASSLAGGKYTEAFF.

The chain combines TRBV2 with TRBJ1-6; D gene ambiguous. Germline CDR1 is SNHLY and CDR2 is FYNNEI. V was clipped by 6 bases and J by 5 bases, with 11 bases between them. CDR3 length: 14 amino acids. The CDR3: CASRLRYDNSPLHF. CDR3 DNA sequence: TGTGCCAGCAGGCTACGCTATGATAATTCACCCCTCCACTTT.

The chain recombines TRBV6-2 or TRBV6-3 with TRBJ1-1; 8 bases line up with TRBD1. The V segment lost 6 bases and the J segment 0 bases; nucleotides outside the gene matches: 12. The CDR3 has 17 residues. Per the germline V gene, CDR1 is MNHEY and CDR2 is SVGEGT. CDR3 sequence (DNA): TGTGCCAGCAGGCCAGGGGGCGCAGAGGGTATGAACACTGAAGCTTTCTTT. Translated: CASRPGGAEGMNTEAFF.

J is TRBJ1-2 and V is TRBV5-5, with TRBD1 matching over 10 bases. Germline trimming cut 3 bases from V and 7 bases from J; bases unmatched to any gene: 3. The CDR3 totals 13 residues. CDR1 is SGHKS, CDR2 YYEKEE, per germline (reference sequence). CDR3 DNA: TGTGCCAGCAGCTCCGGACAGGGGGTTGGCTACACCTTC. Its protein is CASSSGQGVGYTF. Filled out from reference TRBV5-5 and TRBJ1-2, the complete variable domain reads DAGVTQSPTHLIKTRGQQVTLRCSPISGHKSVSWYQQVLGQGPQFIFQYYEKEERGRGNFPDRFSARQFPNYSSELNVNALLLGDSALYLCASSSGQGVGYTFGSGTRLTVV.

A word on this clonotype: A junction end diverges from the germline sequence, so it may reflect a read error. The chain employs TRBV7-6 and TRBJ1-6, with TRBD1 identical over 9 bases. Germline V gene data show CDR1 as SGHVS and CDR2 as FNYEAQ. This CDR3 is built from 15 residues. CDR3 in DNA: TGTGCCAGCAGCTTAGGGGGACAGGGTGACTCACCCTTCCACTTT. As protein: CASSLGGQGDSPFHF.

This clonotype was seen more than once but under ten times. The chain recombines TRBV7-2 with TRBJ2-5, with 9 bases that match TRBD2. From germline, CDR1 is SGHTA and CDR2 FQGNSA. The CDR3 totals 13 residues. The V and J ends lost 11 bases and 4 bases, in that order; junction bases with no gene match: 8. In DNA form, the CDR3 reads TGTGCCGGAGCGGGGGGCCAGGCAGAGACCCAGTACTTC. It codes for CAGAGGQAETQYF.

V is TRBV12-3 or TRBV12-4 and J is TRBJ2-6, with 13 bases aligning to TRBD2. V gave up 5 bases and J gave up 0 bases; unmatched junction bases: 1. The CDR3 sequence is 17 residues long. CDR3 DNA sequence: TGTGCCAGCAGTCGACTAGCGGGGGGCTCTGGGGCCAACGTCCTGACTTTC. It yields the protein CASSRLAGGSGANVLTF.

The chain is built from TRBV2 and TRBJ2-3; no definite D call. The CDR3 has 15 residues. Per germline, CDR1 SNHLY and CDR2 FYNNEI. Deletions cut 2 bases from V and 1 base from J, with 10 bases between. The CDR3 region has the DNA TGTGCCAGCAGTGAACTAGTAGCAGGCACAGATACGCAGTATTTT. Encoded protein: CASSELVAGTDTQYF.

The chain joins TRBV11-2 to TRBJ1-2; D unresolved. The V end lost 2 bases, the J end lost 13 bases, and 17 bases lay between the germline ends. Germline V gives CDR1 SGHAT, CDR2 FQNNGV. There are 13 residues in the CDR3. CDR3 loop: CASSLSRSGRGTF. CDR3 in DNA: TGTGCCAGCAGCTTATCCCGGTCGGGCCGTGGCACCTTC.

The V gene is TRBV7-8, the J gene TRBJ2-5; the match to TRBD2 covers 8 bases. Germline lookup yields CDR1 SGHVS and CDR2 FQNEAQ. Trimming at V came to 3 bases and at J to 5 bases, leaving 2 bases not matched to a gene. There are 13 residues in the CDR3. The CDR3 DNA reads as TGTGCCAGCAGCTTCCGACTAGCGGAGACCCAGTACTTC. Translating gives CASSFRLAETQYF. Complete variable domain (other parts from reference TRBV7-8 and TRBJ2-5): GAGVSQSPRYKVAKRGQDVALRCDPISGHVSLFWYQQALGQGPEFLTYFQNEAQLDKSGLPSDRFFAERPEGSVSTLKIQRTQQEDSAVYLCASSFRLAETQYFGPGTRLLVL.

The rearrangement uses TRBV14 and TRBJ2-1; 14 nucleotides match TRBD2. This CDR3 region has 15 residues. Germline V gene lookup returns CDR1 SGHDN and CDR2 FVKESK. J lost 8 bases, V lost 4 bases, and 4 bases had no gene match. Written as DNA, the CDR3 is TGTGCCAGCAGCCGACTAGCGGGAGGGCCTCATGAGCAGTTCTTC. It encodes CASSRLAGGPHEQFF.

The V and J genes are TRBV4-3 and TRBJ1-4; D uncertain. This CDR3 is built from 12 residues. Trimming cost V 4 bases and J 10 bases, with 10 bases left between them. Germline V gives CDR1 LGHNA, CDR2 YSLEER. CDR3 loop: CASSPGGRKLFF. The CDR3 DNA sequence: TGCGCCAGCAGCCCCGGTGGAAGAAAACTGTTTTTT.

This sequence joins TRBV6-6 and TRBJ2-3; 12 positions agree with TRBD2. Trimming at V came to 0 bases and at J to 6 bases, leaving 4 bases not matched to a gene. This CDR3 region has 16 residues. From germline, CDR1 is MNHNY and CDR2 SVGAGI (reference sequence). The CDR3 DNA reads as TGTGCCAGCAGTTACTCGACTAGCGGGAGTACTGATACGCAGTATTTT. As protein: CASSYSTSGSTDTQYF.

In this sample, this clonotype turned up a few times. The chain's CDR3 is CAISEAGREKLFF. CDR3 sequence (DNA): TGTGCCATCAGTGAGGCAGGGAGGGAAAAACTGTTTTTT. The rearrangement links TRBV10-3 to TRBJ1-4, with D possibly TRBD1 on 5 matching bases. Trimming left V 2 bases short and J 8 bases short, with 9 bases between. The germline gives CDR1 ENHRY, CDR2 SYGVKD. The CDR3 loop spans 13 amino acids.

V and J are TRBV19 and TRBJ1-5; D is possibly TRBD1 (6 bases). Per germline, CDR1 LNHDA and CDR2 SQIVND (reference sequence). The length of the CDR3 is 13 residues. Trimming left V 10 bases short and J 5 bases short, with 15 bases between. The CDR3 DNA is TGTGCCACTTCGGACAGTTCCTATCAGCCCCAGCATTTT. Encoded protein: CATSDSSYQPQHF.

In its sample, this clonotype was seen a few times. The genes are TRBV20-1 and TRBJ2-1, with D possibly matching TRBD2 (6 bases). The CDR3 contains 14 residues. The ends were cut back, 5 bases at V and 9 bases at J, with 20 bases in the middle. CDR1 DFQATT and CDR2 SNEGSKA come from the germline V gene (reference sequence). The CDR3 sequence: CSARRAGSRGEQFF. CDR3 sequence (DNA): TGCAGTGCTCGTCGGGCGGGATCGAGGGGTGAGCAGTTCTTC.

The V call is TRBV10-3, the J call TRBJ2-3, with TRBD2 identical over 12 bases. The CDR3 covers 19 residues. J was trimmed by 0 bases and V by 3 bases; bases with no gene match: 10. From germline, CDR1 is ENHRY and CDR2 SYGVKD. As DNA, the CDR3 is TGTGCCATCAGTGATAAATCTACTAGCGGGGGGACTAGCACAGATACGCAGTATTTT. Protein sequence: CAISDKSTSGGTSTDTQYF.

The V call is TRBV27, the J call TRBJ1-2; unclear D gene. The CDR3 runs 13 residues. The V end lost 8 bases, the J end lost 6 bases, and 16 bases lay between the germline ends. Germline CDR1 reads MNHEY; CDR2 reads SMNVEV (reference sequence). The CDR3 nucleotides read TGTGCCAGCGGGTATTCGGGCGGCGATGGCTACACCTTC. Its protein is CASGYSGGDGYTF.

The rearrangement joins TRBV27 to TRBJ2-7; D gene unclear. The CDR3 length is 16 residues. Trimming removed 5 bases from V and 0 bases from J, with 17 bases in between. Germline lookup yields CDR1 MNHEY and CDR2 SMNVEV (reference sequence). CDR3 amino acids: CASSPRTDARSYEQYF. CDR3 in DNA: TGTGCCAGCAGTCCACGGACGGATGCCCGCTCCTACGAGCAGTACTTC.

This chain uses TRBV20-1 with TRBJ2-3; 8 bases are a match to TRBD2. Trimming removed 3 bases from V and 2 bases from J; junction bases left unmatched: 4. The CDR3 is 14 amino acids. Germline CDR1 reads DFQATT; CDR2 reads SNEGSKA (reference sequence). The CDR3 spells CSASQRGTTDTQYF. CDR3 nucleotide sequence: TGCAGTGCTAGTCAGCGGGGGACCACAGATACGCAGTATTTT.

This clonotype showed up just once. CDR3 region: CASSPGLPLSQEQFF. The CDR3 DNA reads TGTGCCAGCAGTCCCGGACTTCCCCTCTCACAAGAGCAGTTCTTC. This chain joins TRBV12-3 or TRBV12-4 and TRBJ2-1, with D perhaps TRBD2 (5 bases). The CDR3 consists of 15 residues. V was clipped by 5 bases and J by 10 bases, with 21 bases between them.

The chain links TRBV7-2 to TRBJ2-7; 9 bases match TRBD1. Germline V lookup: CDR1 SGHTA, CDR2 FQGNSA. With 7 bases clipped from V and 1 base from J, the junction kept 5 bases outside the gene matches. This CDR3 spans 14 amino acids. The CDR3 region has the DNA TGTGCCAGCAACCGGGACAGGGATTCCTACGAGCAGTACTTC. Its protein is CASNRDRDSYEQYF.

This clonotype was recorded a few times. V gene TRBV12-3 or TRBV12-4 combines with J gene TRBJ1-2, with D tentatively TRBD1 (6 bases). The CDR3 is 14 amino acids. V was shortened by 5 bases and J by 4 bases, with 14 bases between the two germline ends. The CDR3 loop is CASSGYRDPYGYTF. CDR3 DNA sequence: TGTGCCAGCAGTGGATACAGGGACCCCTATGGCTACACCTTC.

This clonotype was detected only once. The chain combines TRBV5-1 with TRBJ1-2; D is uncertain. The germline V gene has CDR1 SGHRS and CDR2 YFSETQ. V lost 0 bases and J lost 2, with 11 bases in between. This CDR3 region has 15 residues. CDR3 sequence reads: CASSLVGAGNYGYTF. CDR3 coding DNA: TGCGCCAGCAGCTTGGTGGGCGCAGGAAACTATGGCTACACCTTC. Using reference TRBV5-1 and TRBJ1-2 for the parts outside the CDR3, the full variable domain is KAGVTQTPRYLIKTRGQQVTLSCSPISGHRSVSWYQQTPGQGLQFLFEYFSETQRNKGNFPGRFSGRQFSNSRSEMNVSTLELGDSALYLCASSLVGAGNYGYTFGSGTRLTVV.